This TCR beta chain emerged from a study of blood T cell repertoires in COVID-19. About the research overall: Samples representing acute and convalescent COVID-19 were sourced from the United States, Italy and Spain. In each case, the material was cDNA or gDNA derived from T cells, B-cell-depleted T cells, or PBMCs.

CDR3 length equals 15 residues. After removal of 4 bases from V and 2 bases from J, the junction contained 7 bases not matched to a gene. CDR1 MGHRA and CDR2 YSYEKL come from the germline V gene. How the authors handled the data: Nucleated cell counts were estimated from reference gene primer amplification. The repertoire was sequenced with immunoSEQ multiplex PCR; TCRdb's copy has only in-frame clones and lacks some. V, J and clone size reflect that table, while D and trimming were determined from the DNA. The sample has 250,000 to 350,000 clones, 70% to 90% seen once. Material for sequencing was peripheral blood. The rearrangement uses TRBV4-1 and TRBJ1-1; 7 nucleotides line up with TRBD1. This TCR derives from a man aged 18 to 30 with active or convalescent COVID-19. CDR3 sequence (DNA): TGCGCCAGCAGCCGGGGGACAGTTCCTAACACTGAAGCTTTCTTT. Its protein product is CASSRGTVPNTEAFF.